This TCR beta chain was obtained from a study of T cells in Graves' hyperthyroidism and ophthalmopathy. Study at large: Peripheral blood was drawn at first diagnosis, prior to all treatment. General observations from the study: Most expanded thyroid clonotypes above 0.001 also appeared in blood.

Patients aged 18 to 65 had newly diagnosed hyperthyroidism of under 2 months' duration. It was 8 to 10 ml of fresh peripheral blood that supplied the PBMCs. This clonotype was found many times. Its antigen is currently unknown. The CDR3 is 14 amino acids. V was cut by 3 bases and J by 3 bases, with 12 bases left in between. Germline V gene sequence: CDR1 SGHVS, CDR2 FNYEAQ. Researchers amplified the TCR beta CDR3 regions from RNA transcripts. Primed by the HTBI set, a first-round RT-PCR was run on the TCR CDR3. One entry per CDR3 protein results from TCRdb running MiXCR on the multiplex PCR reads. The sample includes hundreds of thousands of distinct CDR3 sequences, roughly 40% of them seen just once.

The sample consisted of blood. This TCR was recovered from a man aged 18 to 35 with Graves' hyperthyroidism. The chain is built from TRBV7-6 and TRBJ2-7; possible D gene TRBD2, 5 bases. The DNA of the CDR3 is TGTGCCAGCAGCTTGCGCGGGCGACGCTACGAGCAGTACTTC. This sequence encodes CASSLRGRRYEQYF.